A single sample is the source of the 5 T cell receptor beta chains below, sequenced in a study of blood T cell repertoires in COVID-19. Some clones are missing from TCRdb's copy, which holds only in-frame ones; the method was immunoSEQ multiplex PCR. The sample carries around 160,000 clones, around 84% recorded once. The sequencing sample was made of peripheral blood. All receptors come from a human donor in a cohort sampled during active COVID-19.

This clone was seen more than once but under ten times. The CDR3 nucleotides read TGCGCCAGCAGCCCTACAGGGACGGCTCATAACTATGGCTACACCTTC. Translation gives CASSPTGTAHNYGYTF. The rearrangement uses TRBV4-1 and TRBJ1-2; TRBD1 is a possible D gene (6 bases). The CDR3 extends over 16 amino acids. Germline V gene sequence: CDR1 MGHRA, CDR2 YSYEKL. V lost 4 bases and J 1 base, leaving 16 bases between the germline ends.

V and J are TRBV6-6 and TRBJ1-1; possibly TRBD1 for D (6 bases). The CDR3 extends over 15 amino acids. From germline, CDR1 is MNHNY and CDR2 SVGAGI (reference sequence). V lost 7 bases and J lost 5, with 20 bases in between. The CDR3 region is CASTLGGAEGTEAFF. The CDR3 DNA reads TGTGCCAGCACCCTTGGGGGGGCGGAGGGTACTGAAGCTTTCTTT.

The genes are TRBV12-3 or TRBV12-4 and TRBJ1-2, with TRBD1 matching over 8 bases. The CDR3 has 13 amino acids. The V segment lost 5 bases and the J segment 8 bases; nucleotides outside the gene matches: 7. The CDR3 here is CASSPQGGGGYTF. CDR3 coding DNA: TGTGCCAGCAGTCCACAGGGGGGGGGCGGCTACACCTTC.

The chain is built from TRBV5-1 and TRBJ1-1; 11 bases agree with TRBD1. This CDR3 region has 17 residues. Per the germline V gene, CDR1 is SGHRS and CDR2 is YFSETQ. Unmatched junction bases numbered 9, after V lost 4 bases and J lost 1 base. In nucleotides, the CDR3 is TGCGCCAGCAGCCCAGGACAGGGGGCAGGCCGGAACACTGAAGCTTTCTTT. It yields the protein CASSPGQGAGRNTEAFF. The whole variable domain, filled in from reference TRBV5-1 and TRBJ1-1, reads KAGVTQTPRYLIKTRGQQVTLSCSPISGHRSVSWYQQTPGQGLQFLFEYFSETQRNKGNFPGRFSGRQFSNSRSEMNVSTLELGDSALYLCASSPGQGAGRNTEAFFGQGTRLTVV.

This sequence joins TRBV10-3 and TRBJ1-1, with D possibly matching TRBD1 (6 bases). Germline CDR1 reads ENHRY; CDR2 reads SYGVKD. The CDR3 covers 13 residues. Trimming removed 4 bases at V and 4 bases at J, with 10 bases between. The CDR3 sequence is CAISAPGVTEAFF. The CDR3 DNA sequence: TGTGCCATCAGTGCCCCAGGGGTCACTGAAGCTTTCTTT.